Sequencing of this T cell receptor (beta chain) was carried out in a study of immune evolution from preneoplasia to lung adenocarcinoma. Study outcomes and limitations: Normal lung had highest clonality; later lesions appeared denser, more diverse.

Generated by immunoSEQ multiplex PCR, the TCRdb table keeps only in-frame clones and is missing some. The table lists some 2,900 clones, about 83% of them singletons. Remarks on this clone: Its antigen is not known.

The germline gives CDR1 MNHEY, CDR2 SVGAGI. CDR3 length equals 13 residues. The V and J ends lost 1 base and 11 bases respectively, with 9 bases between them. The receptor was isolated from a person aged 70 to 79 with lung adenocarcinoma. The sample taken for sequencing was FFPE adjacent normal lung tissue. The gene calls are TRBV6-5 and TRBJ1-6; no definite D call. The CDR3: CASSYFGRTPLHF. The DNA of the CDR3 is TGTGCCAGCAGTTACTTCGGGCGAACACCCCTCCACTTT.